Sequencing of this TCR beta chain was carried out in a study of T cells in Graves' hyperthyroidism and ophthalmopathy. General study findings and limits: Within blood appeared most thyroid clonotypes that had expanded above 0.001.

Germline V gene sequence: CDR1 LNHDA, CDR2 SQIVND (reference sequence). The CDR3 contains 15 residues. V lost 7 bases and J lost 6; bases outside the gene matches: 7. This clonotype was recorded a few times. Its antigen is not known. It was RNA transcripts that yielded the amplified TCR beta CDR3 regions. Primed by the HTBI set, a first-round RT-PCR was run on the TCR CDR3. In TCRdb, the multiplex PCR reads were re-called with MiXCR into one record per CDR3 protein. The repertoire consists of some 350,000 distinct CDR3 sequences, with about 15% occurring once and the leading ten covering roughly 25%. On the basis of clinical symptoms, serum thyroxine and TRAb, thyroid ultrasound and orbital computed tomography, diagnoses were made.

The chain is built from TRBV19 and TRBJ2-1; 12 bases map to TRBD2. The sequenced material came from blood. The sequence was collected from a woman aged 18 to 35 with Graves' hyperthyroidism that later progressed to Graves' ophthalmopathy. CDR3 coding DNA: TGTGCCAGTACCCTTCAGGGACTAGCGGGCAATGAGCAGTTCTTC. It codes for CASTLQGLAGNEQFF.